This T cell receptor beta chain was sequenced for a study of control samples from healthy donors and cancer patients. V was cut by 0 bases and J by 2 bases, with 11 bases left in between. CDR3 length: 15 residues. Germline CDR1 and CDR2: SGDLS and YYNGEE. This clone was seen just once. The table came from immunoSEQ multiplex PCR; TCRdb's copy has only in-frame clones and leaves some out. The sample records 130,000 or so clones, over 75% being singletons. The specimen was blood. The receptor was isolated from a man aged 45 to 65 in good health. The chain combines TRBV9 with TRBJ2-5; no clear D gene. CDR3 bases: TGTGCCAGCAGCGTAGGTCCAGAACCACAAGAGACCCAGTACTTC. It translates to CASSVGPEPQETQYF.